This note documents a single T cell receptor beta chain sequence. Its antigen is not known. This sample was included in a study of blood T cells in healthy people across ages. Findings of the study overall: The long-lived group displayed more naive CD4+ cells, plus higher diversity, than the aged donors did. Across the age range, TCR beta diversity per million T cells fell in a roughly linear way.

Primed by a sample-barcoded 5' primer and a J-beta primer mix, a second PCR proceeded for about 6 to 11 cycles. TCRdb reanalysed the 5' RACE reads using MiXCR and keeps one entry per CDR3 protein. Here the sample spans 1.5 million to 2 million distinct CDR3 sequences, roughly 30% being singletons. The source is a woman in her twenties or thirties in good health. The material sequenced was blood.

This chain's CDR3 is CASSLAQPPGYGYTF. CDR3 in DNA: TGTGCCAGCAGTTTGGCCCAGCCGCCTGGCTATGGCTACACCTTC. V is TRBV12-3 or TRBV12-4 and J is TRBJ1-2, with D unresolved. With 3 bases removed from V and 4 bases from J, the gap between germline ends came to 15 bases. The CDR3 has 15 amino acids.